The entry that follows covers one T cell receptor (beta chain) sequence. This sample is drawn from a study of blood T cell repertoires in COVID-19. About the research overall: The study drew acute and convalescent COVID-19 samples from the United States, Italy and Spain.

Sequencing was performed with immunoSEQ multiplex PCR; in TCRdb, only in-frame clones are kept and a portion is missing. The table has about 200,000 clones, more than 75% seen once. V was clipped by 9 bases and J by 0 bases, with 11 bases between them. This CDR3 has 13 residues. Per the germline V gene, CDR1 is ENHRY and CDR2 is SYGVKD. The chain links TRBV10-3 to TRBJ1-1, with D possibly matching TRBD1 (5 bases). Sequencing was carried out using peripheral blood. The sequence derives from a woman aged 80 or over with acute or convalescent COVID-19. The CDR3 is CAIKRGLNTEAFF. The CDR3, as DNA: TGTGCCATTAAAAGGGGCCTGAACACTGAAGCTTTCTTT.